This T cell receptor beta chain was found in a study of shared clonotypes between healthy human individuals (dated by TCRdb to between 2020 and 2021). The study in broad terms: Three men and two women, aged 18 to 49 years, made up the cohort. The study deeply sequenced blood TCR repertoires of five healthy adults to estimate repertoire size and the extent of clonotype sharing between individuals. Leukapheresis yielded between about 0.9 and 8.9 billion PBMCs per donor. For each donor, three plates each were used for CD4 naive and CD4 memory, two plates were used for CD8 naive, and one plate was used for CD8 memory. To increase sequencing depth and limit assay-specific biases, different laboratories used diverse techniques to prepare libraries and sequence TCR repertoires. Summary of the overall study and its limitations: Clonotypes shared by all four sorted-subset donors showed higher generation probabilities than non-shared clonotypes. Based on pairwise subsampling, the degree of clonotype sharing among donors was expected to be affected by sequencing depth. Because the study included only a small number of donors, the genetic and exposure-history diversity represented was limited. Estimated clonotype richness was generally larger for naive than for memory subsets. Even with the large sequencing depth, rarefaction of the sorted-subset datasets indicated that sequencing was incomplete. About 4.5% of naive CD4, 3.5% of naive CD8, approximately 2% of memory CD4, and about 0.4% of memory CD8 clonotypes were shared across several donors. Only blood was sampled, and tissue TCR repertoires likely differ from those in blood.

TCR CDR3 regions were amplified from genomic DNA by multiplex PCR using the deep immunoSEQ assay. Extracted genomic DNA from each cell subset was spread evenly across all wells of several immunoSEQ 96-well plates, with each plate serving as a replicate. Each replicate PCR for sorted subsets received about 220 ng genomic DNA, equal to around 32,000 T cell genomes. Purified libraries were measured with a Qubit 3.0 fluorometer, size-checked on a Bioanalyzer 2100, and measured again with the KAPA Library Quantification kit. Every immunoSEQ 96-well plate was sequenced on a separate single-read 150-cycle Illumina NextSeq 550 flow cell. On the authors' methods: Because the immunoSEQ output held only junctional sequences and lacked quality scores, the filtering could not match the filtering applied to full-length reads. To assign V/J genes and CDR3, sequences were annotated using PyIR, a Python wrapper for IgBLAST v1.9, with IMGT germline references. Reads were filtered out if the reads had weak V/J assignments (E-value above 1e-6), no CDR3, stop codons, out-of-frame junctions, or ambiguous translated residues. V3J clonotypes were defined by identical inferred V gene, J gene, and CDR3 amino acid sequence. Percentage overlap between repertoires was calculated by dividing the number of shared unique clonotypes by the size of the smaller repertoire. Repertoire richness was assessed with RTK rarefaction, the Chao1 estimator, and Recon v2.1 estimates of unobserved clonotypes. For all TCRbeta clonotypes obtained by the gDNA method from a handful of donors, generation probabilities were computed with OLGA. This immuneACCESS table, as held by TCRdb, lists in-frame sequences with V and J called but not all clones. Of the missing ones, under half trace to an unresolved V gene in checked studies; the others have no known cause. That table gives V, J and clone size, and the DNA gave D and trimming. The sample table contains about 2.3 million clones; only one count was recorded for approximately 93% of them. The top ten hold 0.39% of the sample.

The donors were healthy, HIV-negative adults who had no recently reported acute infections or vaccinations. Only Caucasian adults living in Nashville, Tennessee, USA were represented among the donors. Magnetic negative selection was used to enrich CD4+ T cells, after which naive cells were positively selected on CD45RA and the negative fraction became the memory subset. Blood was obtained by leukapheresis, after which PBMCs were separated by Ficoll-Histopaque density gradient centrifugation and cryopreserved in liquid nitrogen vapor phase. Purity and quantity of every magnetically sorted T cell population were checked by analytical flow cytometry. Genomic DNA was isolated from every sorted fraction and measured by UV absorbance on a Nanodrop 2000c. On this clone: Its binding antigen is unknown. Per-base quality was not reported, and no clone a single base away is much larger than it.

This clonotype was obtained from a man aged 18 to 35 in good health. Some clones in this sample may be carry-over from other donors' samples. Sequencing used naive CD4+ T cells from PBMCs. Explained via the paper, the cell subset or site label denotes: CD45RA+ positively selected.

The CDR3 reads as follows: CASSPRPGGYTF. The nucleotides are TGTGCCAGCAGTCCCCGCCCGGGTGGCTACACCTTC. The chain is encoded by TRBV28 joined to TRBJ1-2; no D gene call is confident. As encoded in the germline V gene, CDR1 is MDHEN while CDR2 is SYDVKM. Deletion took 5 bases off V and 7 bases off J, with a span of 11 bases between the germline ends. The CDR3 has 12 amino acids, counting the end cysteine and phenylalanine. The only DNA kept is the CDR3, 36 bases in frame from the first base.